One and the same sample provided the 32 T cell receptor beta chains below, sequenced in a study of CD8 T cells in ankylosing spondylitis. TCRdb fed the 5' RACE reads into MiXCR, producing one record per CDR3 protein. The table lists tens of thousands of distinct CDR3 sequences, 6.5% to 8% of them singletons. The specimen was blood, either unsorted or a sorted T cell fraction (not recorded which). The receptor set was obtained from a female donor with ankylosing spondylitis or in good health (not recorded which).

This clonotype has ten or more counts. This sequence joins TRBV5-1 and TRBJ2-3; TRBD2 matches at 7 bases. The CDR3 is 15 residues long. V shed 1 base and J 1 base; nucleotides not matched to a gene: 3. CDR1 is SGHRS and CDR2 is YFSETQ in the germline V gene. Here the CDR3 DNA reads TGCGCCAGCAGCTTGTTCAGCGGGGGCACAGATACGCAGTATTTT. Encoded protein: CASSLFSGGTDTQYF.

This clonotype was observed at least ten times. In nucleotides, the CDR3 is TGTGCCAGCAGTTTTGGCCAGGGGTCTTTTGGCTACACCTTC. As protein: CASSFGQGSFGYTF. V gene TRBV28 combines with J gene TRBJ1-2, with D maybe TRBD1 (6 bases). CDR1 is MDHEN and CDR2 is SYDVKM in the germline V gene. The length of the CDR3 is 14 residues. The germline V and J ends were trimmed by 3 bases and 7 bases, with 15 bases remaining between them.

In this sample, this clonotype turned up many times. The chain joins TRBV7-2 to TRBJ1-2; maybe TRBD1 (6 bases). Germline V gene data show CDR1 as SGHTA and CDR2 as FQGNSA. V was pared by 4 bases and J by 7 bases, with 19 bases between. The CDR3 extends over 15 amino acids. Here the CDR3 reads CASSYKLGGRTGYTF. In DNA, the CDR3 is TGTGCCAGCAGCTACAAGCTCGGGGGGCGGACTGGCTACACCTTC.

The V and J genes are TRBV18 and TRBJ1-1; TRBD1 agrees at 7 bases. V lost 3 bases to trimming and J lost 4 bases; unmatched junction nucleotides: 8. The CDR3 is 15 amino acids. Germline loops: CDR1 KGHSH, CDR2 LQKENI. CDR3 in amino acids: CASSPGQGVSTEAFF. CDR3 nucleotides: TGTGCCAGCTCACCTGGGCAGGGGGTTAGCACTGAAGCTTTCTTT.

In the case of this clonotype: This may be a read error, as it is one base from a much larger clone. The V gene is TRBV29-1, the J gene TRBJ1-1, with TRBD1 as a possible D gene (6 bases). This CDR3 spans 12 amino acids. Trimming cost V 6 bases and J 2 bases, with 10 bases left between them. Germline V gene lookup returns CDR1 SQVTM and CDR2 ANQGSEA. The CDR3 reads CSVNRVNTEAFF. Here the CDR3 DNA reads TGCAGCGTGAACAGGGTCAACACTGAAGCTTTCTTT. Combining the CDR3 with reference TRBV29-1 and TRBJ1-1 gives the whole variable domain SAVISQKPSRDICQRGTSLTIQCQVDSQVTMMFWYRQQPGQSLTLIATANQGSEATYESGFVIDKFPISRPNLTFSTLTVSNMSPEDSSIYLCSVNRVNTEAFFGQGTRLTVV.

This clonotype was seen many times. The chain uses TRBV20-1 and TRBJ1-4; TRBD1 is a possible D gene (5 bases). Per germline, CDR1 DFQATT and CDR2 SNEGSKA (reference sequence). Between the trimmed V and J ends, which lost 4 bases and 6 bases, there was a span of 21 bases. This CDR3 contains 16 residues. The CDR3 region has the DNA TGCAGTGCTACCGGGACCCAGGGAAGCTGGGATGAAAAACTGTTTTTT. This encodes CSATGTQGSWDEKLFF.

This chain connects TRBV19 to TRBJ2-5; D gene ambiguous. This CDR3 comprises 15 residues. Trimming removed 5 bases from V and 1 base from J, with 14 bases in between. Germline CDR1 reads LNHDA; CDR2 reads SQIVND (reference sequence). The CDR3 reads CASSSLRTVQETQYF. DNA for the CDR3: TGTGCCAGTAGTTCTCTTCGGACGGTCCAAGAGACCCAGTACTTC.

This chain joins TRBV7-2 and TRBJ2-1; TRBD2 is a possible D gene (5 bases). Germline V gene sequence: CDR1 SGHTA, CDR2 FQGNSA. The ends were cut back, 4 bases at V and 2 bases at J, with 15 bases in the middle. This CDR3 is 16 amino acids long. DNA of the CDR3: TGTGCCAGCAGCTCAGGTACGGGGTCCACCTACAATGAGCAGTTCTTC. Translated, it gives CASSSGTGSTYNEQFF.

This clonotype was found a few times. The chain links TRBV29-1 to TRBJ2-5; D remains ambiguous. Germline V gives CDR1 SQVTM, CDR2 ANQGSEA. The CDR3 totals 13 residues. V lost 4 bases and J 0 bases, leaving 9 bases between the germline ends. The chain's CDR3 is CSVARPYQETQYF. The DNA for the CDR3 is TGCAGCGTTGCGCGCCCGTACCAAGAGACCCAGTACTTC.

This clonotype was seen a handful of times. This chain links TRBV7-9 with TRBJ1-6; D unclear. The CDR3 is 16 residues long. Germline CDR1 is SEHNR and CDR2 is FQNEAQ (reference sequence). Deletions cut 1 base from V and 1 base from J, with 8 bases between. CDR3 loop: CASSLEQISYNSPLHF. The CDR3 coding sequence is TGTGCCAGCAGCTTAGAACAGATATCCTATAATTCACCCCTCCACTTT.

This clonotype was recorded at least ten times. V is TRBV20-1 and J is TRBJ1-2; 7 bases align to TRBD1. Germline-derived CDR1 and CDR2 are DFQATT and SNEGSKA (reference sequence). This CDR3 comprises 11 residues. The CDR3 protein is CRATGIYGYTF. CDR3 sequence (DNA): TGCAGGGCGACAGGGATTTATGGCTACACCTTC.

This clonotype has a count of ten or more. This rearrangement joins TRBV20-1 to TRBJ2-2; TRBD2 might be the D (6 bases). The CDR3 has 14 residues. Trimming left V 6 bases short and J 2 bases short, with 13 bases between. The germline CDR1 and CDR2 sequences are DFQATT and SNEGSKA (reference sequence). CDR3 sequence (DNA): TGCAGTGCCCCGGGACTTGATAACACCGGGGAGCTGTTTTTT. Protein: CSAPGLDNTGELFF.

This clonotype was observed many times. The V call is TRBV27, the J call TRBJ2-3; 9 nucleotides match TRBD2. Germline CDR1 and CDR2: MNHEY and SMNVEV (reference sequence). V dropped 5 bases and J dropped 4; count of bases not matched to a gene: 13. The CDR3 is 17 residues long. The DNA for the CDR3 is TGTGCCAGCAGTCCACCCTACGGGCGGGGGGGGGCAGATACGCAGTATTTT. This translates into CASSPPYGRGGADTQYF.

This clonotype was seen at least ten times. The chain has TRBV20-1 and TRBJ2-3, with TRBD2 identical over 9 bases. Losses at the gene ends were 2 bases for V and 3 bases for J; bases not matched to a gene: 9. In germline, CDR1 is DFQATT, CDR2 SNEGSKA (reference sequence). The CDR3 spans 16 residues. CDR3 sequence reads: CSARTFGGGETDTQYF. CDR3 nucleotides: TGCAGTGCTAGAACTTTTGGCGGGGGGGAGACAGATACGCAGTATTTT.

This clonotype occurred many times. This chain links TRBV29-1 with TRBJ2-5, with TRBD2 identical over 7 bases. Germline values: CDR1 SQVTM, CDR2 ANQGSEA. With 7 bases clipped from V and 2 bases from J, the junction kept 4 bases outside the gene matches. The CDR3 sequence is 12 residues long. CDR3 in DNA: TGCAGCGGCAATAGCGGGCAAGAGACCCAGTACTTC. It specifies CSGNSGQETQYF.

This rearrangement joins TRBV20-1 to TRBJ1-5; D gene ambiguous. The CDR3 length is 14 residues. Germline CDR1 is DFQATT and CDR2 is SNEGSKA (reference sequence). The V end was cut by 0 bases, the J end by 1 base, with 7 bases between. The CDR3 bases are TGCAGTGCTAGAGAGGCAGGAAGCAATCAGCCCCAGCATTTT. Its protein is CSAREAGSNQPQHF.

This clonotype was picked up many times. As DNA, the CDR3 is TGTGCCAGCAGCGCACCAGGGGGAGGTTCCCCCGGGGAGCTGTTTTTT. It codes for CASSAPGGGSPGELFF. This chain links TRBV7-6 with TRBJ2-2; maybe TRBD1 (7 bases). CDR1 and CDR2 (germline): SGHVS, FNYEAQ. CDR3 length: 16 residues. Deletions cut 5 bases from V and 6 bases from J, with 19 bases between. The variable domain in full, completed from reference TRBV7-6 and TRBJ2-2, reads GAGVSQSPRYKVTKRGQDVALRCDPISGHVSLYWYRQALGQGPEFLTYFNYEAQQDKSGLPNDRFSAERPEGSISTLTIQRTEQRDSAMYRCASSAPGGGSPGELFFGEGSRLTVL.

This clonotype was recorded at least ten times. V gene TRBV6-1 combines with J gene TRBJ2-2; possible D gene TRBD1, 6 bases. The length of the CDR3 is 15 residues. Germline V gene sequence: CDR1 MNHNS, CDR2 SASEGT. The V end lost 8 bases, the J end lost 3 bases, and 16 bases lay between the germline ends. This chain's CDR3 is CASLGHPPDTGELFF. The CDR3 bases are TGTGCCAGCCTGGGACACCCACCCGACACCGGGGAGCTGTTTTTT.

This clonotype has ten or more counts. The chain uses TRBV18 and TRBJ2-3, with 14 bases that match TRBD2. V dropped 3 bases and J dropped 1; count of bases not matched to a gene: 15. This CDR3 region has 21 residues. The germline V gene encodes CDR1 KGHSH and CDR2 LQKENI. Written as DNA, the CDR3 is TGTGCCAGCTCACCCCTCCCGGGACTAGCGGGGGACTTGGTTGGCACAGATACGCAGTATTTT. This sequence encodes CASSPLPGLAGDLVGTDTQYF.

This clonotype has just a few counts. The chain has TRBV7-2 and TRBJ1-5; D uncertain. CDR3 length equals 13 residues. Trimming took 6 bases from V and 5 from J, leaving 11 bases between them. In germline, CDR1 is SGHTA, CDR2 FQGNSA. The chain's CDR3 is CASRLNSYQPQHF. As DNA, the CDR3 is TGTGCCAGCAGGTTGAACAGTTATCAGCCCCAGCATTTT.

This clonotype was seen repeatedly, ten times or more. The rearrangement uses TRBV28 and TRBJ2-3; 10 nucleotides agree with TRBD1. The length of the CDR3 is 15 residues. V was clipped by 3 bases and J by 2 bases; unmatched bases: 2. Germline CDR1 MDHEN, CDR2 SYDVKM. This CDR3 reads CASSFGTGDTDTQYF. The CDR3 region has the DNA TGTGCCAGCAGTTTTGGGACAGGGGACACAGATACGCAGTATTTT.

At least ten counts were recorded for this clonotype. The rearrangement links TRBV5-1 to TRBJ1-6; no clear D gene. CDR1 is SGHRS and CDR2 is YFSETQ in the germline V gene. This CDR3 is built from 15 residues. V lost 5 bases, J lost 6 bases, and 15 bases lay in between. The DNA of the CDR3 is TGCGCCAGCAGGGTAATGGAGGCCCCTAATTCACCCCTCCACTTT. Its translation: CASRVMEAPNSPLHF. The variable domain in full, with the rest retrieved from reference TRBV5-1 and TRBJ1-6, is KAGVTQTPRYLIKTRGQQVTLSCSPISGHRSVSWYQQTPGQGLQFLFEYFSETQRNKGNFPGRFSGRQFSNSRSEMNVSTLELGDSALYLCASRVMEAPNSPLHFGNGTRLTVT.

This clonotype was seen many times. This chain joins TRBV7-2 and TRBJ1-2, with no clear D. Germline values: CDR1 SGHTA, CDR2 FQGNSA. The length of the CDR3 is 17 residues. V was trimmed by 2 bases and J by 0 bases, leaving 16 bases between them. The CDR3 bases are TGTGCCAGCAGCTTAAACCCTCCCGGCTCAACTAACTATGGCTACACCTTC. It encodes CASSLNPPGSTNYGYTF.

This clonotype was found many times. The chain links TRBV20-1 to TRBJ2-1; 13 nucleotides line up with TRBD2. The CDR3 is 13 amino acids. V dropped 6 bases and J dropped 10; count of bases not matched to a gene: 6. Germline CDR1 is DFQATT and CDR2 is SNEGSKA (reference sequence). DNA of the CDR3: TGCAGTGCGGTTGGACTAGCGGGGGTAGAGCAGTTCTTC. As protein: CSAVGLAGVEQFF.

There are many counts of this clonotype. V is TRBV29-1 and J is TRBJ1-1; a weak D match, TRBD1 (6 bases). In germline, CDR1 is SQVTM, CDR2 ANQGSEA. The CDR3 loop spans 12 amino acids. V lost 3 bases to trimming and J lost 8 bases, with 13 bases between them. The CDR3 DNA sequence: TGCAGCGTTGATCTCAACAGGGCCGAAGCTTTCTTT. This codes for CSVDLNRAEAFF.

This clonotype was seen many times. Because the CDR3's place on the DNA is in doubt, the DNA is left out and the CDR3 is given as listed by TCRdb. The chain has TRBV5-1 and TRBJ2-7. From its first to its last residue, the CDR3 has 14 amino acids. Looked up from germline, CDR1 is SGHRS and CDR2 is YFSETQ. CDR3 sequence: CASSFGPGGYEQYV.

At least ten counts were recorded for this clonotype. The CDR3 DNA is TGCAGTGCTCCCGGGCCCCGGCAGGGCAACACTGAAGCTTTCTTT. Translated, it gives CSAPGPRQGNTEAFF. The chain couples TRBV20-1 to TRBJ1-1; D is perhaps TRBD1 (5 bases). This CDR3 has 15 residues. CDR1 is DFQATT and CDR2 is SNEGSKA in the germline V gene (reference sequence). Trimming stripped 5 bases from V and 2 bases from J, with 18 bases between.

The J gene is TRBJ2-7, the V gene TRBV10-3, with 8 bases matching TRBD2. J was trimmed by 3 bases and V by 0 bases; bases with no gene match: 13. Germline values: CDR1 ENHRY, CDR2 SYGVKD. The CDR3 has 18 residues. This CDR3 reads CAISESGGGRRGYYEQYF. CDR3 nucleotides: TGTGCCATCAGTGAGTCCGGCGGGGGGAGAAGGGGGTACTACGAGCAGTACTTC.

This clonotype has ten or more counts. The chain recombines TRBV20-1 with TRBJ2-1; possible D gene TRBD1, 5 bases. CDR1 and CDR2 (germline): DFQATT, SNEGSKA (reference sequence). Trimming pared 5 bases from V and 0 bases from J, leaving 11 bases between. The CDR3 consists of 14 residues. The CDR3 DNA reads TGCAGTGCTTCCCGACAGAGCTCCTACAATGAGCAGTTCTTC. Its translation is CSASRQSSYNEQFF.

This clonotype came up many times. CDR3 sequence reads: CASSLPGTYNEQFF. CDR3 sequence (DNA): TGCGCCAGCAGCCTACCAGGGACCTACAATGAGCAGTTCTTC. V usage is TRBV5-1 and J usage is TRBJ2-1, with D maybe TRBD1 (5 bases). V lost 4 bases to trimming and J lost 2 bases, with 10 bases between them. The germline V gene has CDR1 SGHRS and CDR2 YFSETQ. The CDR3 sequence is 14 residues long.

Many counts were recorded for this clonotype. The V call is TRBV7-8, the J call TRBJ2-1; no firm D call. CDR1 is SGHVS, CDR2 FQNEAQ, per germline. This CDR3 comprises 15 residues. V lost 2 bases and J 6 bases, leaving 14 bases between the germline ends. DNA for the CDR3: TGTGCCAGCAGCTTATTCTCGGGTTTTAGCAATGAGCAGTTCTTC. It translates to CASSLFSGFSNEQFF.

This clonotype was counted ten times or more. The CDR3 nucleotides are TGTGCCAGCACCTCACTAGCGGGGGGGCCAGATACGCAGTATTTT. It codes for CASTSLAGGPDTQYF. J is TRBJ2-3 and V is TRBV4-2, with TRBD2 matching over 13 bases. In germline, CDR1 is LGHNA, CDR2 YNFKEQ. This CDR3 is built from 15 residues. Losses at the gene ends were 7 bases for V and 4 bases for J; bases not matched to a gene: 5.